Listed here is a single T cell receptor beta chain. Antigen: not known. Germline values: CDR1 GTSNPN, CDR2 SVGIG (reference sequence). The CDR3 is made up of 15 amino acids. V lost 0 bases, J lost 3 bases, and 3 bases stayed unmatched. This record comes from a study of neoadjuvant anti-PD-1 for oral cavity cancer. Study in general: Patients without progression received a fourth nivolumab dose around day 43, then surgical resection on days 50-56.

Findings of the study overall: PBMC Gini-index clonality exceeded responders' in non-responders post-nivolumab. Higher pretreatment Treg/Th17 ratios tracked higher pretreatment blood clonality.

The data were produced by immunoSEQ multiplex PCR, yet TCRdb's version contains in-frame clones alone and is incomplete. This table holds about 9,800 clones, about 59% found once. The time point here: after neoadjuvant nivolumab, at surgical resection. The patients had HPV-negative, locally advanced oral cavity squamous cell carcinoma. This rearrangement joins TRBV30 to TRBJ2-3; TRBD1 agrees at 10 bases. This specimen was PBMCs, taken after nivolumab (anti-PD-1) treatment. This clonotype was obtained from a person aged 40 to 85 with oral cavity squamous cell carcinoma. Written as DNA, the CDR3 is TGTGCCTGGAGTGTTGGGGGACAGGGGACAGATACGCAGTATTTT. Its translation: CAWSVGGQGTDTQYF.